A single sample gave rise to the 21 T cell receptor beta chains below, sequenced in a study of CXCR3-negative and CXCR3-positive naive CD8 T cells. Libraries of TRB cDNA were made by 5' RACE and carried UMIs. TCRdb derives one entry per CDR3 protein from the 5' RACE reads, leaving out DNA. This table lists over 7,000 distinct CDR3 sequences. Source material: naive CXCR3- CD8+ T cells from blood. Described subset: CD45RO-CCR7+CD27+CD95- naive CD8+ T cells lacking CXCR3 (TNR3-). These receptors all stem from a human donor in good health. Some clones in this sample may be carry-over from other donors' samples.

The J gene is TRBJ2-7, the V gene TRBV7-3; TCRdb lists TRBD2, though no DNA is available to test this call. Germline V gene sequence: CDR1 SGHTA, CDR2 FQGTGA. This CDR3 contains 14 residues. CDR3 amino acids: CASSLTSGTREQYF.

CDR3 loop: CASSIGSGGFQETQYF. The chain is built from TRBV19 and TRBJ2-5; TCRdb's D call, TRBD2, is unchecked because there is no DNA. Germline V gene data show CDR1 as LNHDA and CDR2 as SQIVND (reference sequence). CDR3 size: 16 residues.

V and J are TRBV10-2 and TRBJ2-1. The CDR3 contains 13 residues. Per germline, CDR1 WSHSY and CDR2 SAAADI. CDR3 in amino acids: CASSDEIYNEQFF.

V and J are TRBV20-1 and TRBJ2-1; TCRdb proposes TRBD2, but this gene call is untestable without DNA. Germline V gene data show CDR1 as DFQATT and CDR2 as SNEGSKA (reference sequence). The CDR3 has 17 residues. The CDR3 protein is CSAPTSGRPSSYNEQFF.

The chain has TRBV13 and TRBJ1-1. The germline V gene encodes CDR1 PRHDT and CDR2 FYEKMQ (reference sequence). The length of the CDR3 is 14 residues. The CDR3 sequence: CASSPGRPNTEAFF. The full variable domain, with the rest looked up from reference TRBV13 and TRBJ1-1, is AAGVIQSPRHLIKEKRETATLKCYPIPRHDTVYWYQQGPGQDPQFLISFYEKMQSDKGSIPDRFSAQQFSDYHSELNMSSLELGDSALYFCASSPGRPNTEAFFGQGTRLTVV.

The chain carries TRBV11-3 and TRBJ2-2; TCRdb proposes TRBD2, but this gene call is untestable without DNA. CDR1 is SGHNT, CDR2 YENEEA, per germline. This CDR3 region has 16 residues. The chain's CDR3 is CASSLEPAGVTGELFF.

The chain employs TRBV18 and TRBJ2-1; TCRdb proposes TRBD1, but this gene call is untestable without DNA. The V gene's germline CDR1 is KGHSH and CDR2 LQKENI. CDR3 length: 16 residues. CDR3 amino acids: CASSPPQGVFYNEQFF.

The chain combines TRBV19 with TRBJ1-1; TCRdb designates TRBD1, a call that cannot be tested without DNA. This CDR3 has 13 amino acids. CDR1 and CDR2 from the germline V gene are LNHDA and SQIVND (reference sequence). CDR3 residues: CASSIWGRTEAFF.

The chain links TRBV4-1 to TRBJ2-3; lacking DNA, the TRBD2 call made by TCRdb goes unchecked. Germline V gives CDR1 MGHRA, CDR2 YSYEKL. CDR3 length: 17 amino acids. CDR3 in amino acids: CASSLGALLDGTDTQYF.

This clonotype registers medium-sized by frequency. The CDR3 loop is CSVGPRTEFQEGANVLTF. This chain joins TRBV29-1 and TRBJ2-6; TCRdb calls TRBD1, which cannot be checked without DNA. The germline CDR1 and CDR2 sequences are SQVTM and ANQGSEA. This CDR3 is 18 amino acids long.

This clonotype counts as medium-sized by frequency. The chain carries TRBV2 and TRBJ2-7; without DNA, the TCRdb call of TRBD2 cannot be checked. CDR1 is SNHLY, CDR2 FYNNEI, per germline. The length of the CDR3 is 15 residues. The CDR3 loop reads CASNQGTSGRYEQYF.

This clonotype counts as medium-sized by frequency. The CDR3 sequence: CAISGDNFYEQYF. The V call is TRBV10-3, the J call TRBJ2-7; checking the TCRdb D call of TRBD1 is not possible without DNA. The CDR3 is 13 amino acids. Germline-derived CDR1 and CDR2 are ENHRY and SYGVKD.

The chain's CDR3 is CASSQDGPLNEQFF. The J gene is TRBJ2-1, the V gene TRBV4-3; TCRdb indicates TRBD2, and absent DNA this call remains unverified. The germline V gene has CDR1 LGHNA and CDR2 YSLEER. This CDR3 region has 14 residues.

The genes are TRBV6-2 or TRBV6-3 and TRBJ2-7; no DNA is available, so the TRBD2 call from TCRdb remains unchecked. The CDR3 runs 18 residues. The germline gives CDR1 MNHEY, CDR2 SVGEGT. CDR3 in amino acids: CASSLRRLAGSSSYEQYF.

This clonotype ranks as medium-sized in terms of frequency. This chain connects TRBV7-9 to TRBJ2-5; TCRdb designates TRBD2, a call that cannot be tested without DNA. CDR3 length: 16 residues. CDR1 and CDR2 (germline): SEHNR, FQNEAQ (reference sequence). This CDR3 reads CASSLASGRLLETQYF.

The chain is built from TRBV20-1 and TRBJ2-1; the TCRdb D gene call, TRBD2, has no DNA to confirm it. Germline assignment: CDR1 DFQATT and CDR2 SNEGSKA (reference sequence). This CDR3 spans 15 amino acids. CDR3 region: CSGTTRDSIYNEQFF.

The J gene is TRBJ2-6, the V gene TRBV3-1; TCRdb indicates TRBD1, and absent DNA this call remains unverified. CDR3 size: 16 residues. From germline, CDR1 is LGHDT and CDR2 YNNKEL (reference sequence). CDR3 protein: CASSQRTGVGANVLTF.

The CDR3 sequence: CASSWTADTQYF. This chain joins TRBV7-8 and TRBJ2-3; the D gene TCRdb calls, TRBD1, cannot be checked with no DNA. This CDR3 contains 12 residues. The germline CDR1 and CDR2 sequences are SGHVS and FQNEAQ.

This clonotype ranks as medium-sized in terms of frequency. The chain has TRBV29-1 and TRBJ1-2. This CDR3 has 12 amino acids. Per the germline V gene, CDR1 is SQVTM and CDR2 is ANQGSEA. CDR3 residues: CSVDLYRPGYTF. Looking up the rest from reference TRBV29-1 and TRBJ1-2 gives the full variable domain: SAVISQKPSRDICQRGTSLTIQCQVDSQVTMMFWYRQQPGQSLTLIATANQGSEATYESGFVIDKFPISRPNLTFSTLTVSNMSPEDSSIYLCSVDLYRPGYTFGSGTRLTVV.

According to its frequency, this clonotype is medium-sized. The CDR3 sequence is CSVGEVAGYGYTF. The genes are TRBV29-1 and TRBJ1-2; TCRdb proposes TRBD1, but this gene call is untestable without DNA. Per the germline V gene, CDR1 is SQVTM and CDR2 is ANQGSEA. The CDR3 is made up of 13 amino acids.

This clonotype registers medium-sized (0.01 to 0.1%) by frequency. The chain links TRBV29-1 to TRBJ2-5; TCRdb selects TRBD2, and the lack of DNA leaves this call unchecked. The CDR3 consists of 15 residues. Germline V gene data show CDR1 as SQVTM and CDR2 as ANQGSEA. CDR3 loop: CSVEILAGVGETQYF.